This record concerns one T cell receptor beta chain sequence. The sample comes from a study of blood T cell repertoires in COVID-19. CDR1 is SGHRS and CDR2 is YFSETQ in the germline V gene. This CDR3 comprises 17 residues. V gave up 3 bases and J gave up 5 bases; unmatched junction bases: 14. Original processing notes: It was from reference gene primer amplification that nucleated cell counts were estimated. This table comes from immunoSEQ multiplex PCR, and its TCRdb copy is limited to in-frame clones, with some not included. V, J and clone size are those of that table, while D and trimming were read from the DNA. The sample contains approximately 92,000 clones, about four fifths of which appear only once.

This sequence originates from a man aged 65 to 85 with active or convalescent COVID-19. V gene TRBV5-1 combines with J gene TRBJ1-2; 9 nucleotides line up with TRBD1. Sequencing was done on a sample of peripheral blood. The CDR3 DNA sequence: TGCGCCAGCAGCTATTGGACAGGGGAAGGGAATGGGTATGGCTACACCTTC. Its protein product is CASSYWTGEGNGYGYTF.